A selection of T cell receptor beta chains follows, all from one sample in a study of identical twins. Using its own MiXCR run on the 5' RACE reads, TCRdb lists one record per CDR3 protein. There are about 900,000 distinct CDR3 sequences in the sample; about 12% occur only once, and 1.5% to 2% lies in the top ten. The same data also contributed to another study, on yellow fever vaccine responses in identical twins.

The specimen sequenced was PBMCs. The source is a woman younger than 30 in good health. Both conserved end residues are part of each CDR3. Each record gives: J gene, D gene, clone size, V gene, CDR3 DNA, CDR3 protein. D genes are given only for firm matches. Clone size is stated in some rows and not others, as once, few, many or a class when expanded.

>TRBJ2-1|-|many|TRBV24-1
TGTGCCACCGCCAGCGTTCGGGGAAGCTCCTACAATGAGCAGTTCTTC
CATASVRGSSYNEQFF
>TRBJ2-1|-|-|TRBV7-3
TGTGCCAGTAGAGAGGGGCTAGCCCCCACCAATGAGCAGTTCTTC
CASREGLAPTNEQFF
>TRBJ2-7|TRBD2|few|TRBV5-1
TGCGCCAGCAGCCCGTCCGGGACTAGCGACGAGCAGTACTTC
CASSPSGTSDEQYF
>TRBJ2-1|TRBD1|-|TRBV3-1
TGTGCCAGCAGCCAGCACAGGGGCTACTACAATGAGCAGTTCTTC
CASSQHRGYYNEQFF
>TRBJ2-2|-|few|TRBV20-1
TGCAGTGCTCAGGACAGCGAGGAGACCGGGGAGCTGTTTTTT
CSAQDSEETGELFF
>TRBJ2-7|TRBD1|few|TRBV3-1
TGTGCCAGCAGCCAAGCCGGGACAGGAACTATCGAGCAGTACTTC
CASSQAGTGTIEQYF
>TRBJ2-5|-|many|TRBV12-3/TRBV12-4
TGTGCCAGCAGAGAAGGAATAGAGACCCAGTACTTC
CASREGIETQYF
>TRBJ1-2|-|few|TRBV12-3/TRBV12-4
TGTGCCAGCAGTTTAAAGGGACGGGGCTACACCTTC
CASSLKGRGYTF
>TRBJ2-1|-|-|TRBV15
TGTGCCACCAGCAGAGCGCCAGCGAGCTCCTACAATGAGCAGTTCTTC
CATSRAPASSYNEQFF
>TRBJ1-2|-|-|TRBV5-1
TGCGCCAGCAGCTTGTTTGGCAGGTCAGAGCGCAACTATGGCTACACCTTC
CASSLFGRSERNYGYTF
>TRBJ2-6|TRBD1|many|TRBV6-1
TGTGCCAGCACTGCAAACCCCGGGACAGGGGACTCTGGGGCCAACGTCCTGACTTTC
CASTANPGTGDSGANVLTF
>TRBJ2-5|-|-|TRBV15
TGTGCCACCAGCAGAGATCGGGCGTTTCAAGAGACCCAGTACTTC
CATSRDRAFQETQYF
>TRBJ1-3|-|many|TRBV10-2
TGCGCCAGCAGTGATCAGGTGATGGGAAACACCATATATTTT
CASSDQVMGNTIYF
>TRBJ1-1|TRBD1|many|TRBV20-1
TGCAGTGACGCAACAGGAGACAGGGGTGAAGCTTTCTTT
CSDATGDRGEAFF
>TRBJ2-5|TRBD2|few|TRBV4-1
TGCGCCAGCAGCCAGGGTAGCGGGGGTGTGTTAGAGACCCAGTACTTC
CASSQGSGGVLETQYF
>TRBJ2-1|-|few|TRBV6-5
TGTGCCAGCAGTTCTACACCGGGACTGAGCTCCTACAATGAGCAGTTCTTC
CASSSTPGLSSYNEQFF
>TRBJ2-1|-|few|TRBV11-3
TGTGCCAGCAGCTTCGAGGGGGGCACTATTAACAATGAGCAGTTCTTC
CASSFEGGTINNEQFF
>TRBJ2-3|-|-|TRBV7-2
TGTGCCAGCAGCTTAGTCGGGGGCCCCACCACAGATACGCAGTATTTT
CASSLVGGPTTDTQYF
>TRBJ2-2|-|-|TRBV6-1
TGTGCCAGCAGTCCCCGGGACTCCGGGGAGCTGTTTTTT
CASSPRDSGELFF
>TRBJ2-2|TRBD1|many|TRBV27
TGTGCCAGCAGTTTAGCGGGGACAGGGAACACCGGGGAGCTGTTTTTT
CASSLAGTGNTGELFF
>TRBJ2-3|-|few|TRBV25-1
TGTGCCAGCAGTGAGCCCCGTGGCAGCGACACAGATACGCAGTATTTT
CASSEPRGSDTDTQYF
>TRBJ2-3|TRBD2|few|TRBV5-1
TGCGCCAGCAGCACGGGCAGGACTAGCCGAAACACAGATACGCAGTATTTT
CASSTGRTSRNTDTQYF
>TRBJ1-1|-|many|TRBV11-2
TGTGCCAGCAGCTTAGACAGGGTGACTGAAGCTTTCTTT
CASSLDRVTEAFF
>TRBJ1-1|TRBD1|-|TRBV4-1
TGCGCCAGCAGCTTCCGCCAGGGGGGTCCTGAAGCTTTCTTT
CASSFRQGGPEAFF
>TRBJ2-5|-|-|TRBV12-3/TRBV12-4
TGTGCCAGCAGTTTAGGGACTTTGAGAGAGACCCAGTACTTC
CASSLGTLRETQYF
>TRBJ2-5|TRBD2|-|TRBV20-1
TGCAGTGCGGGAGGGCGGGAGACCCAGTACTTC
CSAGGRETQYF
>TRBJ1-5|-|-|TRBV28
TGTGCCAGCAGTTTATGGAAATATAGCAATCAGCCCCAGCATTTT
CASSLWKYSNQPQHF
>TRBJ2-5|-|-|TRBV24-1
TGTGCCACCAGTGACCCCCGCGAGGGGCCAGGGGCCCAGTACTTC
CATSDPREGPGAQYF
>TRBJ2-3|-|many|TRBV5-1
TGCGCCAGCAGCTTGAGTAGTGGGACAGATACGCAGTATTTT
CASSLSSGTDTQYF
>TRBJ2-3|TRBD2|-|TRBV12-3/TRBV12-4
TGTGCCAGCAGTTTGACTAGCGGGAGGGCAGGCACAGATACGCAGTATTTT
CASSLTSGRAGTDTQYF
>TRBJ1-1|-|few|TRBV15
TGTGCCACCAGCAGGGCCGTAGTAGGCACTGAAGCTTTCTTT
CATSRAVVGTEAFF
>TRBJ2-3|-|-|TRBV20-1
TGCAGTGCTAGAGCCCGGGCCCTCACAGATACGCAGTATTTT
CSARARALTDTQYF
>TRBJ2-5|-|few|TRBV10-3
TGTGCCATCAGTGAGTCGGGGCGTGAGACCCAGTACTTC
CAISESGRETQYF
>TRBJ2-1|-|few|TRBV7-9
TGTGCCAGCAGCTTAGACAACTACTATGAGCAGTTCTTC
CASSLDNYYEQFF
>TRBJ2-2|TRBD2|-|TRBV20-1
TGCAGTGCCGCTAGCGGGGCGAACACCGGGGAGCTGTTTTTT
CSAASGANTGELFF
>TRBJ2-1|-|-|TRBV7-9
TGTGCCAGCAGCTTAGCGGGGTCCTACGATGAGCAGTTCTTC
CASSLAGSYDEQFF
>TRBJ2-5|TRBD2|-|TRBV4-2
TGTGCCAGCAGCCGATTGGGGGAGGCTAGCGGGGGGTTGGAGACCCAGTACTTC
CASSRLGEASGGLETQYF
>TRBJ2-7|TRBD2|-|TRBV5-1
TGCGCCAGCAGCTCAACCGGACTAGCGGGCGCGGGGGAGCAGTACTTC
CASSSTGLAGAGEQYF
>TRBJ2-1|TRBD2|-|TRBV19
TGTGCCAGTAATACGGGACTAGTTCGGAATGAGCAGTTCTTC
CASNTGLVRNEQFF
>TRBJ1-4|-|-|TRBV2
TGTGCCAGCAGTGAAGCGTTGGTCAGGGTGGCTGAAAAACTGTTTTTT
CASSEALVRVAEKLFF
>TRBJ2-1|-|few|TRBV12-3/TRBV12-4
TGTGCCAGCAGTTCAATGGCTGACTACAATGAGCAGTTCTTC
CASSSMADYNEQFF
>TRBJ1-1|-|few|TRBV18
TGTGCCAGCTCATCAAATAGGATGAACACTGAAGCTTTCTTT
CASSSNRMNTEAFF
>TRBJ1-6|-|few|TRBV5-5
TGTGCCAGCAGCTTGGGGCAAAGCAATTCACCCCTCCACTTT
CASSLGQSNSPLHF
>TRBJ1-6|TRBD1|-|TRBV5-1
TGCGCCAGCAGCCCATGGACAGGGGACAATTCACCCCTCCACTTT
CASSPWTGDNSPLHF
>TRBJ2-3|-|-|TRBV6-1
TGTGCCAGCAGCAAAGGGGGCACAGATACGCAGTATTTT
CASSKGGTDTQYF
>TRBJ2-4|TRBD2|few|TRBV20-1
TGCAGTGCTATTCATTTGGGACTAGCGGGAGGGCGCGTTAACTTAGCCAAAAACATTCAGTACTTC
CSAIHLGLAGGRVNLAKNIQYF
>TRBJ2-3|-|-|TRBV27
TGTGCCAGCAGTTTAAGGCAGGCGAGCACAGATACGCAGTATTTT
CASSLRQASTDTQYF
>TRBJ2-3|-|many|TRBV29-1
TGCAGCCACTCCCCGGGGAGAGACACAGATACGCAGTATTTT
CSHSPGRDTDTQYF